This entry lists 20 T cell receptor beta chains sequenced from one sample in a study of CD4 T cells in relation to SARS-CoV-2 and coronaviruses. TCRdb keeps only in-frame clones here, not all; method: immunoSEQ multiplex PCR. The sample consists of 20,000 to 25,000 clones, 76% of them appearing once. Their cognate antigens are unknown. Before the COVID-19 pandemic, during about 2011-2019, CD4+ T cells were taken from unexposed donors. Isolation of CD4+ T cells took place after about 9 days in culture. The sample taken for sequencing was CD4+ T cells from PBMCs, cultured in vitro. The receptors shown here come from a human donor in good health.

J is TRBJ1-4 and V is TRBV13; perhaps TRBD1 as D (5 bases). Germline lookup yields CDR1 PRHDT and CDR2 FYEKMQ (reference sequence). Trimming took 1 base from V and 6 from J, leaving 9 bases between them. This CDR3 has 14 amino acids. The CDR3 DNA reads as TGTGCCAGCAGCTTAGTCAGGGAAGATGAAAAACTGTTTTTT. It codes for CASSLVREDEKLFF.

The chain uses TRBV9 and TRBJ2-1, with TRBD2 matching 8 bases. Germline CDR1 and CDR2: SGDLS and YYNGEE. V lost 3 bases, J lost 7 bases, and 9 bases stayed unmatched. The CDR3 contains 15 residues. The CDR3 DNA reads TGTGCCAGCAGCGGACTAGCGCCCCGGGGTAATGAGCAGTTCTTC. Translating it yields CASSGLAPRGNEQFF.

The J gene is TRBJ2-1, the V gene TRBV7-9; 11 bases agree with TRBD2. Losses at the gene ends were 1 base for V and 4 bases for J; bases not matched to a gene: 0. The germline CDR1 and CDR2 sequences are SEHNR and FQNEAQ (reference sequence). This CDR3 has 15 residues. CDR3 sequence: CASSLGLAGYNEQFF. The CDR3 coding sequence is TGTGCCAGCAGCTTAGGACTAGCGGGATACAATGAGCAGTTCTTC.

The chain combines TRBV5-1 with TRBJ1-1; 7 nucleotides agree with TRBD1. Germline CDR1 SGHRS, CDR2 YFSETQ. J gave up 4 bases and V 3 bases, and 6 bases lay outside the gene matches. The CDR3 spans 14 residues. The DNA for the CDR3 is TGCGCCAGCAGCTCGATGACAGGGATCACTGAAGCTTTCTTT. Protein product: CASSSMTGITEAFF.

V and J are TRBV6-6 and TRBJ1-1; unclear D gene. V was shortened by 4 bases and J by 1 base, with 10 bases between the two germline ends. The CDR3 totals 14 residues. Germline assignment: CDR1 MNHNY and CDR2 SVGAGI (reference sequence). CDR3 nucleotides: TGTGCCAGCAGTTCCACACAGCAGAACACTGAAGCTTTCTTT. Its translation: CASSSTQQNTEAFF.

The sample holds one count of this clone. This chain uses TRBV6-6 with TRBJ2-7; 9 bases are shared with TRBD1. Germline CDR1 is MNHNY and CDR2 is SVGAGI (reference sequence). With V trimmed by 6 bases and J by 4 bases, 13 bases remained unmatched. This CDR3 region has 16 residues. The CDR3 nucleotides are TGTGCCAGCAGCCATACAGGGGGCTTCGGGATTTACGAGCAGTACTTC. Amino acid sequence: CASSHTGGFGIYEQYF.

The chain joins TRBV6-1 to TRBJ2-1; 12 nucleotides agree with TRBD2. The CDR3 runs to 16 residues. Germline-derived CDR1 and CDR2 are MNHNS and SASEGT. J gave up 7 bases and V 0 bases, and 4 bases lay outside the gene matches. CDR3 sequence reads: CASSEARTSGKNEQFF. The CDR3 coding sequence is TGTGCCAGCAGTGAAGCGCGGACTAGCGGGAAAAATGAGCAGTTCTTC.

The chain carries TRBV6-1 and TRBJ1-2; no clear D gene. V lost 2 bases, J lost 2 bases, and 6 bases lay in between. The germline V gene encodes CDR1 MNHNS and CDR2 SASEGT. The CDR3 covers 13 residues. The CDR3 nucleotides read TGTGCCAGCAGTGAATCCGGGAACTATGGCTACACCTTC. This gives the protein CASSESGNYGYTF.

DNA for the CDR3: TGTGCCAGCAGCCAAGAAGTCAGACCCAGCTCTGGAAACACCATATATTTT. This encodes CASSQEVRPSSGNTIYF. The rearrangement uses TRBV4-2 and TRBJ1-3; D is unresolved. From germline, CDR1 is LGHNA and CDR2 YNFKEQ. The CDR3 totals 17 residues. Trimming cost V 0 bases and J 0 bases, with 12 bases left between them.

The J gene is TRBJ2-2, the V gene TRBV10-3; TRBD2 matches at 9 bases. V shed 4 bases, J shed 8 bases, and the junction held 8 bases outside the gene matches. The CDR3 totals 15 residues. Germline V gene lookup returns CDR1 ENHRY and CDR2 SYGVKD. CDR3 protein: CAISGRTSALGELFF. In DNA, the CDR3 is TGTGCCATCAGTGGGCGGACTAGCGCCTTGGGGGAGCTGTTTTTT.

This CDR3 reads CASSWATDTQYF. DNA for the CDR3: TGTGCCAGCAGTTGGGCAACAGATACGCAGTATTTT. This chain uses TRBV12-3 or TRBV12-4 with TRBJ2-3; D is uncertain. There are 12 residues in the CDR3. Trimming removed 4 bases at V and 3 bases at J, with 5 bases between.

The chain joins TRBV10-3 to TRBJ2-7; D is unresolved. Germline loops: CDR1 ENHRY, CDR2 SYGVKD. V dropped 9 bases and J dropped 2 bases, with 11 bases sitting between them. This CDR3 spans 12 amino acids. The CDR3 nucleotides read TGTGCCATTAAGACTGAGCCCTACGAGCAGTACTTC. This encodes CAIKTEPYEQYF.

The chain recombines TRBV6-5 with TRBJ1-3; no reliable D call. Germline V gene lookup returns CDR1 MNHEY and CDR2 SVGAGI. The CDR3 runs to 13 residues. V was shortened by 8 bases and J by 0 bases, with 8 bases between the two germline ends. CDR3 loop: CASWRNSGNTIYF. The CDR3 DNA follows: TGTGCCAGCTGGAGGAACTCTGGAAACACCATATATTTT.

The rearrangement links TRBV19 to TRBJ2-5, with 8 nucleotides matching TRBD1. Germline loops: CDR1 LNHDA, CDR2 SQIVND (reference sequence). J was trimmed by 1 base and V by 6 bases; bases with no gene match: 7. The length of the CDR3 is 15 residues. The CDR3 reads CASRSRGPSQETQYF. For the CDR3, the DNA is TGTGCCAGTAGGAGCAGGGGGCCTTCCCAAGAGACCCAGTACTTC.

The CDR3 reads CAISDPGQVAYEQYF. The CDR3 nucleotides are TGTGCCATCAGTGACCCCGGACAGGTTGCCTACGAGCAGTACTTC. The chain links TRBV10-3 to TRBJ2-7; TRBD1 agrees at 7 bases. This CDR3 region has 15 residues. Germline V gene data show CDR1 as ENHRY and CDR2 as SYGVKD. The trim removed 3 bases at V and 2 bases at J, leaving 7 bases unmatched.

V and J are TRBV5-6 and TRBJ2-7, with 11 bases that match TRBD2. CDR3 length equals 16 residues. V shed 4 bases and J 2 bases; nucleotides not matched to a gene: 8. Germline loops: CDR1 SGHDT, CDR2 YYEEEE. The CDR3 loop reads CASSRRGTSGPYEQYF. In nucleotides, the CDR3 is TGTGCCAGCAGCAGACGAGGGACTAGCGGACCCTACGAGCAGTACTTC.

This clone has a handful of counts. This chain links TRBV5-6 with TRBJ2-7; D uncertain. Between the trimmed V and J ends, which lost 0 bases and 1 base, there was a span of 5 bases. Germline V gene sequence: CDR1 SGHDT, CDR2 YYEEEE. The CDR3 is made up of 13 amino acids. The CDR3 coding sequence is TGTGCCAGCAGCTTGGCCCTGTCCTACGAGCAGTACTTC. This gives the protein CASSLALSYEQYF.

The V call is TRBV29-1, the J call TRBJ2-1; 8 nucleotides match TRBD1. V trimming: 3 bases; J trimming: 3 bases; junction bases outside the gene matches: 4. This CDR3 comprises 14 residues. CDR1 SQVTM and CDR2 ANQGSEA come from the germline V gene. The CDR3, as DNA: TGCAGCGTTGAGACAGGGGACCGCTACAATGAGCAGTTCTTC. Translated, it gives CSVETGDRYNEQFF.

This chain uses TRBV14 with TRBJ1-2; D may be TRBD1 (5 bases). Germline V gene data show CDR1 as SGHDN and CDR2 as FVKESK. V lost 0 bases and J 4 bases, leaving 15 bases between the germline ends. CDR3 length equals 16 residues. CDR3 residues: CASSQDGAAWGYGYTF. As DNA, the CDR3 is TGTGCCAGCAGCCAAGATGGGGCTGCCTGGGGCTATGGCTACACCTTC.

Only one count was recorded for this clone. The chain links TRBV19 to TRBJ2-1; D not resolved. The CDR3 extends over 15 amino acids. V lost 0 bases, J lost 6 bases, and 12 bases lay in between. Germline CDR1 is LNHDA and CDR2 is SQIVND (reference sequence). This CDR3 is CASSIDPGRSNEQFF. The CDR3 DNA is TGTGCCAGTAGTATAGATCCCGGACGGAGCAATGAGCAGTTCTTC. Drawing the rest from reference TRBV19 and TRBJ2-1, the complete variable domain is DGGITQSPKYLFRKEGQNVTLSCEQNLNHDAMYWYRQDPGQGLRLIYYSQIVNDFQKGDIAEGYSVSREKKESFPLTVTSAQKNPTAFYLCASSIDPGRSNEQFFGPGTRLTVL.